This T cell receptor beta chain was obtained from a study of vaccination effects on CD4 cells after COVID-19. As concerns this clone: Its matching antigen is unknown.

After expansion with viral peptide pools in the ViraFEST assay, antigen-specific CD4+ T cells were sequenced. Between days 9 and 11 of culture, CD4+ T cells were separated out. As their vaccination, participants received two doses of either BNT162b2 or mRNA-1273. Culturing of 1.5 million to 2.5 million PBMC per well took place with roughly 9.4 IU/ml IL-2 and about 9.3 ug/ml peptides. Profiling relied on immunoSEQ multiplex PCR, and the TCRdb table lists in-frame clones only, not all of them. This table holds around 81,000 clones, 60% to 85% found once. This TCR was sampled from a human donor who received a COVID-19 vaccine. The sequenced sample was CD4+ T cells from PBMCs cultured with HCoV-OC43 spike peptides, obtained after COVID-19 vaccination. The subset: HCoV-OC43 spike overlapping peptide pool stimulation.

CDR3 in DNA: TGCGCCAGCAGCTTAGGCGGGGATGGCACAGATACGCAGTATTTT. It codes for CASSLGGDGTDTQYF. V gene TRBV5-1 combines with J gene TRBJ2-3; D may be TRBD2 (6 bases). The CDR3 has 15 amino acids. The V gene lost 2 bases and the J gene lost 1 base, with 11 bases spanning the gap. Looked up from germline, CDR1 is SGHRS and CDR2 is YFSETQ.